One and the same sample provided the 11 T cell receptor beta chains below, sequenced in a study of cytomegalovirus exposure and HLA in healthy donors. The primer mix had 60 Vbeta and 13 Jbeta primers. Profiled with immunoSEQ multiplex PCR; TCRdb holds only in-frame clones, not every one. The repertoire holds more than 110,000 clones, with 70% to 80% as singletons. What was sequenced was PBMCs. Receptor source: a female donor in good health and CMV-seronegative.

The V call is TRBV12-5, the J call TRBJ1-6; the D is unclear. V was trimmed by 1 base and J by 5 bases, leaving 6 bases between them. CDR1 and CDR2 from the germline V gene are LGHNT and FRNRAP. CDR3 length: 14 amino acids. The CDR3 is CASGLGQNNSPLHF. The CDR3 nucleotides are TGTGCTAGTGGTTTGGGACAAAATAATTCACCCCTCCACTTT.

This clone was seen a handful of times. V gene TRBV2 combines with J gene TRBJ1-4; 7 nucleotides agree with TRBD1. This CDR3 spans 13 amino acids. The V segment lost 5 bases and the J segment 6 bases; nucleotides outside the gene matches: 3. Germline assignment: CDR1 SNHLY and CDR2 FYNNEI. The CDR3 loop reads CASSRDSYEKLFF. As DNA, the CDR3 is TGTGCCAGCAGTAGGGACAGCTATGAAAAACTGTTTTTT.

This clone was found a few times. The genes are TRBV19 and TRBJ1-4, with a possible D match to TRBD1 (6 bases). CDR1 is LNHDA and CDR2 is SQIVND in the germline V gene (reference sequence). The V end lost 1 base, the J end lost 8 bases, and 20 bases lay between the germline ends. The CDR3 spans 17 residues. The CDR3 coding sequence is TGTGCCAGTAGTATAGGAGCCCCACAGGGAGTGAACGAAAAACTGTTTTTT. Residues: CASSIGAPQGVNEKLFF.

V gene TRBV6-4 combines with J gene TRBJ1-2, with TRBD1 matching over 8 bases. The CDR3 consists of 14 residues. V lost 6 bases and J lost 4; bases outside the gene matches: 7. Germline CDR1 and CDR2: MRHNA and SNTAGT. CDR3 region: CASSNGQGSYGYTF. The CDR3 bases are TGTGCCAGCAGCAATGGACAGGGATCCTATGGCTACACCTTC.

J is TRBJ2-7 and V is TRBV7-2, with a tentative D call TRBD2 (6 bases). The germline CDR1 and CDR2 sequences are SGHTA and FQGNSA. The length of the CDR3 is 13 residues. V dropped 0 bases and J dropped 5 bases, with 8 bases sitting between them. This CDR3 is CASSLAGGDEQYF. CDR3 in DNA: TGTGCCAGCAGCTTAGCCGGGGGAGACGAGCAGTACTTC.

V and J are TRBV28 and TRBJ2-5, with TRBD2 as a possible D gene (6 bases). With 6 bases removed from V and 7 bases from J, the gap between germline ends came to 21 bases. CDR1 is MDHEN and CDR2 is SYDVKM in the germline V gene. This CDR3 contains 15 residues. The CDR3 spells CASSSKRRRGGTQYF. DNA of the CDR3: TGTGCCAGCAGCTCAAAACGCCGGCGGGGTGGGACCCAGTACTTC.

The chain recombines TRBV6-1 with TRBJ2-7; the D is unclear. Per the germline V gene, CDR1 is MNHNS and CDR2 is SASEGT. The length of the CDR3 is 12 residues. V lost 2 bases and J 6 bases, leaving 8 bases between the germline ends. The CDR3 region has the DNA TGTGCCAGCAGTGAATTCGTCAGCGAGCAGTACTTC. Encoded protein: CASSEFVSEQYF.

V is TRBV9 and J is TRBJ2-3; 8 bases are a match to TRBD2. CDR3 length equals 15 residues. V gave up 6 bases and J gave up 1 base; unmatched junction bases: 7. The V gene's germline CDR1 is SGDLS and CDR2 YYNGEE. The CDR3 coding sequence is TGTGCCAGCACCTTCGGGGGGGCCCGCACAGATACGCAGTATTTT. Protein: CASTFGGARTDTQYF.

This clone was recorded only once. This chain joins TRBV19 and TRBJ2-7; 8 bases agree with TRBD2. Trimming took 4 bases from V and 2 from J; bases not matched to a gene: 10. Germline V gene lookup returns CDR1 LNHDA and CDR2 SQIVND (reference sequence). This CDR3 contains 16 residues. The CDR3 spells CASSTPHAGGTYEQYF. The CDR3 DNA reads TGTGCCAGTAGTACGCCGCACGCGGGAGGCACCTACGAGCAGTACTTC.

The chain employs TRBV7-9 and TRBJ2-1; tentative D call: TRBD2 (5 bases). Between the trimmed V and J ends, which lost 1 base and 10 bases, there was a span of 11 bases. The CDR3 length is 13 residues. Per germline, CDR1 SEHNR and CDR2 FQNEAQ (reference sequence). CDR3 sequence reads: CASSLDTRAEQFF. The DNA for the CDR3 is TGTGCCAGCAGCTTAGATACGCGGGCCGAGCAGTTCTTC. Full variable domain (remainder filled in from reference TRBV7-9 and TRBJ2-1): DTGVSQNPRHKITKRGQNVTFRCDPISEHNRLYWYRQTLGQGPEFLTYFQNEAQLEKSRLLSDRFSAERPKGSFSTLEIQRTEQGDSAMYLCASSLDTRAEQFFGPGTRLTVL.

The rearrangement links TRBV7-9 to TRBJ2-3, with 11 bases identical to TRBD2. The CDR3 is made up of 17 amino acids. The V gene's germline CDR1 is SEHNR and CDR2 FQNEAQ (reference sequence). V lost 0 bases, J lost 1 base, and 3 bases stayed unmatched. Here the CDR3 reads CASSLALAGGGTDTQYF. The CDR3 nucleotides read TGTGCCAGCAGCTTAGCCCTAGCGGGGGGAGGCACAGATACGCAGTATTTT.